This T cell receptor beta chain came from a study of Graves' ophthalmopathy and Graves' hyperthyroidism. Scientists amplified the TCR beta CDR3 regions from RNA transcripts. After a first-round RT-PCR with HTBI primers, a second-round multiplex PCR was run. A single record per CDR3 protein comes from TCRdb applying MiXCR to the multiplex PCR reads. The top ten hold more than 9% of the sample, which has under 400,000 distinct CDR3 sequences, 15% to 20% seen once. Patients were excluded if they had other autoimmune diseases or uncontrolled infections, and likewise if pregnancy or lactation applied. The CDR3 spans 16 residues. J gave up 5 bases and V 1 base, and 6 bases lay outside the gene matches. Germline CDR1 LGHDT, CDR2 YNNKEL (reference sequence).

The TCR comes from an adult man with Graves' ophthalmopathy. The V gene is TRBV3-1, the J gene TRBJ1-1; TRBD1 matches 11 bases. The sample was peripheral blood. The CDR3 loop reads CASSQVTGTGGTEAFF. The CDR3 bases are TGTGCCAGCAGCCAAGTAACCGGGACAGGGGGTACTGAAGCTTTCTTT.